The rows below give T cell receptor beta chains drawn from one sample of a study of T-cell reconstitution after alpha-beta-depleted transplantation in children. TCRdb reprocessed the PCR reads via MiXCR and lists one record per CDR3 protein. The sample lists about 90,000 distinct CDR3 sequences, 15% occurring once. The sample was PBMCs, mostly from graft donor cells, taken 180 days after TCRalphabeta/CD19-depleted stem cell transplant. These receptors all stem from a male patient under 10 years old who had a stem cell transplant for acute lymphoblastic leukemia, so the T cells may come from the graft donor. Each CDR3 is given with its conserved first and last residue. A D gene is named only where the DNA matches it firmly. Clone size appears in some rows only: once, few, many, or a class for an expanded clone.

TRBV7-2	many	TRBD1	TRBJ1-5	CASSPQGDQPQHF	TGTGCCAGCAGCCCACAGGGGGATCAGCCCCAGCATTTT
TRBV5-6	NA	NA	TRBJ1-5	CASSSTPVPGNQPQHF	TGTGCCAGCAGCTCCACCCCTGTTCCGGGGAATCAGCCCCAGCATTTT
TRBV7-2	few	NA	TRBJ2-2	CASSLPGRGITGELFF	TGTGCCAGCAGCTTACCGGGACGGGGAATTACCGGGGAGCTGTTTTTT
TRBV6-5	NA	NA	TRBJ2-2	CASSSTEGTGELFF	TGTGCCAGCAGTTCCACAGAGGGCACCGGGGAGCTGTTTTTT
TRBV28	few	NA	TRBJ1-2	CASSLPGRGHGYTF	TGTGCCAGCAGTTTACCAGGCAGGGGCCATGGCTACACCTTC
TRBV2	NA	TRBD2	TRBJ2-1	CASSEEAGEPTSYNEQFF	TGTGCCAGCAGTGAAGAAGCGGGGGAGCCTACATCCTACAATGAGCAGTTCTTC
TRBV27	NA	NA	TRBJ2-7	CASKWASSYEQYF	TGTGCCAGCAAGTGGGCCAGCTCCTACGAGCAGTACTTC
TRBV10-3	few	NA	TRBJ1-2	CAIRDDGYLYGYTF	TGTGCCATCAGAGACGACGGTTACCTATATGGCTACACCTTC
TRBV28	few	NA	TRBJ2-1	CASSSHGVNEQFF	TGTGCCAGCAGTTCCCATGGGGTCAATGAGCAGTTCTTC
TRBV11-1	NA	NA	TRBJ2-7	CASSFIRGARTYEQYF	TGTGCCAGCAGCTTCATACGGGGGGCGAGAACGTACGAGCAGTACTTC
TRBV10-3	NA	NA	TRBJ2-7	CAISESRGSYEQYF	TGTGCCATCAGTGAGTCAAGGGGGTCCTACGAGCAGTACTTC
TRBV10-1	NA	TRBD1	TRBJ1-3	CASTPGQGSFGGNTIYF	TGCGCCAGCACTCCGGGACAGGGATCCTTCGGTGGAAACACCATATATTTT
TRBV25-1	NA	TRBD2	TRBJ2-5	CASSELGGAPETQYF	TGTGCCAGCAGTGAATTGGGAGGGGCCCCAGAGACCCAGTACTTC
TRBV10-3	many	NA	TRBJ2-1	CAISERYEQFF	TGTGCCATCAGTGAGAGGTATGAGCAGTTCTTC
TRBV6-2/TRBV6-3	few	TRBD2	TRBJ2-1	CASSPRLAVYNEQFF	TGTGCCAGCAGCCCTCGACTAGCGGTCTACAATGAGCAGTTCTTC
TRBV3-1	few	TRBD2	TRBJ2-5	CASSRGLARETQYF	TGTGCCAGCAGTCGTGGACTAGCTCGAGAGACCCAGTACTTC
TRBV7-2	many	NA	TRBJ2-5	CASSFERETQYF	TGTGCCAGCAGCTTCGAGCGAGAGACCCAGTACTTC
TRBV29-1	many	TRBD1	TRBJ1-5	CSVSDRGQPQHF	TGCAGCGTATCGGACAGGGGTCAGCCCCAGCATTTT
TRBV28	many	NA	TRBJ1-1	CASRIEFRGLNTEAFF	TGTGCCAGCAGAATAGAATTCAGGGGTCTCAACACTGAAGCTTTCTTT
TRBV12-3/TRBV12-4	NA	NA	TRBJ1-2	CASSLSRGVYGYTF	TGTGCCAGCAGTTTAAGTCGGGGGGTCTATGGCTACACCTTC
TRBV20-1	many	TRBD1	TRBJ2-7	CSARDQRTGGEEQYF	TGCAGTGCTAGAGATCAGAGGACAGGGGGCGAGGAGCAGTACTTC
TRBV20-1	NA	TRBD1	TRBJ1-2	CSASGDSLNYGYTF	TGCAGTGCTAGTGGGGACAGCCTGAACTATGGCTACACCTTC
TRBV7-9	NA	TRBD2	TRBJ2-7	CASSPTRGSSYEQYF	TGTGCCAGCAGCCCCACGCGGGGGAGCTCCTACGAGCAGTACTTC
TRBV12-3/TRBV12-4	NA	NA	TRBJ2-5	CASSPGGPIETQYF	TGTGCCAGCAGCCCTGGGGGCCCTATAGAGACCCAGTACTTC
TRBV5-5	NA	TRBD2	TRBJ2-7	CASSLLELAVHEQYF	TGTGCCAGCAGCTTGTTAGAGCTAGCGGTCCACGAGCAGTACTTC
TRBV20-1	few	TRBD2	TRBJ2-3	CSARDPVAGGTDTQYF	TGCAGTGCTAGAGATCCGGTAGCGGGGGGCACAGATACGCAGTATTTT
TRBV12-3/TRBV12-4	many	NA	TRBJ1-2	CASSSGRWGGNYGYTF	TGTGCCAGCAGTTCAGGTCGTTGGGGGGGCAACTATGGCTACACCTTC
TRBV21-1	few	NA	TRBJ2-7	CASSKRLAGARGHEQYF	TGTGCCAGCAGCAAAAGACTAGCGGGGGCCCGCGGCCACGAGCAGTACTTC
TRBV10-3	once	NA	TRBJ1-6	CAISEPGNSPLHF	TGTGCCATCAGTGAGCCAGGGAATTCACCCCTCCACTTT
TRBV5-6	NA	TRBD1	TRBJ2-2	CASSLMDRGPTGELFF	TGTGCCAGCAGCTTGATGGACAGGGGGCCCACCGGGGAGCTGTTTTTT
TRBV29-1	few	TRBD2	TRBJ2-4	CSVRNGGPGRKNIQYF	TGCAGCGTTAGGAATGGCGGCCCCGGGAGGAAAAACATTCAGTACTTC
TRBV7-2	NA	NA	TRBJ2-7	CASRRSRTARSYEQYF	TGTGCCAGCAGACGATCTCGGACAGCCCGCTCCTACGAGCAGTACTTC
TRBV29-1	NA	NA	TRBJ2-3	CSVGRGDTQYF	TGCAGCGTCGGACGAGGAGATACGCAGTATTTT
TRBV7-9	few	NA	TRBJ2-5	CASSSTRRGPQETQYF	TGTGCCAGCAGCTCCACGCGACGGGGGCCCCAAGAGACCCAGTACTTC
TRBV4-3	NA	NA	TRBJ1-2	CASSQDRVCGYTF	TGCGCCAGCAGCCAAGATCGGGTCTGTGGCTACACCTTC
TRBV20-1	many	TRBD1	TRBJ1-4	CTTTKGDSSEKLFF	TGCACCACGACTAAGGGGGACAGCAGTGAAAAACTGTTTTTT
TRBV5-1	few	TRBD1	TRBJ2-7	CASYPGTGVYEQYF	TGCGCCAGCTACCCCGGGACAGGAGTCTACGAGCAGTACTTC
TRBV4-3	NA	NA	TRBJ2-5	CASSQVVGETQYF	TGCGCCAGCAGCCAAGTTGTGGGAGAGACCCAGTACTTC
TRBV10-3	few	TRBD2	TRBJ2-5	CAISEREGSETQYF	TGTGCCATCAGTGAGCGGGAGGGGTCAGAGACCCAGTACTTC
TRBV7-2	few	NA	TRBJ2-7	CASSTSRDSIYEQYF	TGTGCCAGCAGCACGTCCCGGGACTCCATCTACGAGCAGTACTTC
TRBV2	NA	NA	TRBJ1-3	CAIPFDRSGNTIYF	TGTGCCATCCCCTTCGACAGGTCTGGAAACACCATATATTTT
TRBV18	NA	NA	TRBJ2-1	CASSPFVASSYNEQFF	TGTGCCAGCTCACCATTCGTCGCGAGCTCCTACAATGAGCAGTTCTTC
TRBV18	NA	NA	TRBJ2-5	CASSPPGSEPQETQYF	TGTGCCAGCTCACCACCCGGGAGCGAACCCCAAGAGACCCAGTACTTC
TRBV5-1	few	TRBD1	TRBJ2-5	CASSLALGGPLETETQYF	TGCGCCAGCAGCTTGGCCTTAGGGGGCCCGTTAGAAACCGAGACCCAGTACTTC
TRBV5-1	few	TRBD2	TRBJ2-5	CASSRTSQETQYF	TGCGCCAGCAGCCGGACTAGCCAAGAGACCCAGTACTTC